The T cell receptor (beta chain) described here comes from a study of blood T cells in healthy people across ages. Study findings and constraints: Estimates drawn from one million T cells were deemed to understate diversity. In long-lived donors, naive CD4+ cell counts and diversity exceeded those of aged donors.

CDR1 and CDR2 from the germline V gene are LGHNA and YSLEER. The CDR3 extends over 18 amino acids. V dropped 0 bases and J dropped 8; count of bases not matched to a gene: 14. In the case of this clonotype: Its antigen is unknown.

Together with a sample-barcoded 5' primer, a J-beta primer mix was included in a second PCR lasting about 7 to 12 cycles. TCRdb called the 5' RACE reads again in MiXCR, with one record for every CDR3 protein. This sample has under 1 million distinct CDR3 sequences, with about 42% found just once. The rearrangement links TRBV4-3 to TRBJ2-3; 10 positions agree with TRBD2. Sequenced: blood. This receptor was taken from a man in his sixties in good health. CDR3 protein: CASSQDRGLAGVEGTQYF. The CDR3 DNA sequence: TGCGCCAGCAGCCAAGATAGAGGGCTAGCGGGAGTTGAGGGTACGCAGTATTTT.